Each of the 10 T cell receptor beta chains below was sequenced from the same sample in a study of CD8 T cells in Susac syndrome. The authors reverse transcribed roughly 0.45 to 1 ug RNA with random hexamers. TCRdb analysed the immunoSEQ multiplex PCR reads with MiXCR anew, one entry per CDR3 protein. Here the sample spans roughly 170,000 distinct CDR3 sequences, approximately 94% being singletons. Sequencing used CD4+ T cells from PBMCs. These receptors were obtained from a human donor with multiple sclerosis.

The chain combines TRBV4-1 with TRBJ2-5, with D hard to call. The CDR3 has 14 residues. V dropped 1 base and J dropped 1 base, with 7 bases sitting between them. Germline loops: CDR1 MGHRA, CDR2 YSYEKL. The chain's CDR3 is CASSQVLVQETQYF. The CDR3 region has the DNA TGCGCCAGCAGCCAAGTTCTAGTCCAAGAGACCCAGTACTTC.

The chain is built from TRBV10-3 and TRBJ1-2, with 9 bases matching TRBD1. V shed 6 bases, J shed 2 bases, and the junction held 1 base outside the gene matches. Germline CDR1 is ENHRY and CDR2 is SYGVKD. The CDR3 is 13 residues long. The CDR3 sequence: CAISGQGNYGYTF. CDR3 nucleotide sequence: TGTGCCATCAGCGGACAGGGGAACTATGGCTACACCTTC.

The CDR3 here is CASSLPSGSSYEQYF. The DNA of the CDR3 is TGTGCCAGCAGCCTACCATCCGGGAGCTCCTACGAGCAGTACTTC. This sequence joins TRBV5-4 and TRBJ2-7, with D tentatively TRBD2 (6 bases). V lost 4 bases, J lost 0 bases, and 14 bases lay in between. This CDR3 comprises 15 residues. Looked up from germline, CDR1 is SGHNT and CDR2 is YYREEE (reference sequence).

The V gene is TRBV9, the J gene TRBJ2-1; 8 bases map to TRBD2. The germline V gene encodes CDR1 SGDLS and CDR2 YYNGEE. The V and J ends lost 4 bases and 8 bases, in that order; junction bases with no gene match: 14. The CDR3 length is 16 residues. CDR3 loop: CASSPRGSGSWDEQFF. The CDR3 nucleotides are TGTGCCAGCAGCCCTCGTGGCAGCGGGAGTTGGGATGAGCAGTTCTTC. The complete variable domain, with remaining parts taken from reference TRBV9 and TRBJ2-1, reads DSGVTQTPKHLITATGQRVTLRCSPRSGDLSVYWYQQSLDQGLQFLIQYYNGEERAKGNILERFSAQQFPDLHSELNLSSLELGDSALYFCASSPRGSGSWDEQFFGPGTRLTVL.

The DNA for the CDR3 is TGTGCCAGCAGCGTCGGGCCCCAGGGGACCCAGTACTTC. Amino acid sequence: CASSVGPQGTQYF. V and J are TRBV9 and TRBJ2-5, with a possible D match to TRBD1 (5 bases). There are 13 residues in the CDR3. Per germline, CDR1 SGDLS and CDR2 YYNGEE. Trimming shortened V by 2 bases and J by 7 bases, and 12 bases separated the two germline ends.

This clonotype was seen a few times. The chain is built from TRBV28 and TRBJ2-5; TRBD1 is a possible D gene (6 bases). Germline V gene data show CDR1 as MDHEN and CDR2 as SYDVKM. This CDR3 comprises 15 residues. V was shortened by 6 bases and J by 2 bases, with 16 bases between the two germline ends. For the CDR3, the DNA is TGTGCCAGCAGCCTACCAGGGGCCCTTCAAGAGACCCAGTACTTC. This translates into CASSLPGALQETQYF.

The V gene is TRBV13, the J gene TRBJ2-5; D gene unclear. The CDR3 is 13 residues long. Looked up from germline, CDR1 is PRHDT and CDR2 is FYEKMQ (reference sequence). V lost 4 bases to trimming and J lost 1 base, with 7 bases between them. The DNA for the CDR3 is TGTGCCAGCAGCTCCCGTACCCAAGAGACCCAGTACTTC. Amino acids: CASSSRTQETQYF.

The V call is TRBV3-1, the J call TRBJ1-5, with D perhaps matching TRBD1 (6 bases). Germline CDR1 is LGHDT and CDR2 is YNNKEL (reference sequence). V dropped 2 bases and J dropped 6 bases, with 11 bases sitting between them. There are 14 residues in the CDR3. The CDR3 region has the DNA TGTGCCAGCAGCCAAAACAGGGCGGCTCAGCCCCAGCATTTT. Translation gives CASSQNRAAQPQHF. The entire variable domain, with the rest obtained from reference TRBV3-1 and TRBJ1-5, is as follows: DTAVSQTPKYLVTQMGNDKSIKCEQNLGHDTMYWYKQDSKKFLKIMFSYNNKELIINETVPNRFSPKSPDKAHLNLHINSLELGDSAVYFCASSQNRAAQPQHFGDGTRLSIL.

This sequence joins TRBV25-1 and TRBJ2-1, with D perhaps matching TRBD2 (5 bases). Trimming took 1 base from V and 5 from J, leaving 9 bases between them. The CDR3 consists of 14 residues. The germline gives CDR1 MGHDK, CDR2 SYGVNS. The DNA of the CDR3 is TGTGCCAGCAGTGAATCTAGGACTGACAATGAGCAGTTCTTC. Its protein product is CASSESRTDNEQFF. The full variable domain, with the rest looked up from reference TRBV25-1 and TRBJ2-1, is EADIYQTPRYLVIGTGKKITLECSQTMGHDKMYWYQQDPGMELHLIHYSYGVNSTEKGDLSSESTVSRIRTEHFPLTLESARPSHTSQYLCASSESRTDNEQFFGPGTRLTVL.

Concerning this clonotype: The junction shows a germline mismatch at one end, possibly a read error. The chain couples TRBV18 to TRBJ2-7; D may be TRBD1 (6 bases). This CDR3 spans 15 amino acids. Germline values: CDR1 KGHSH, CDR2 LQKENI. The CDR3 coding sequence is TGTGCCAGCGCACCCGCCGGAACAGGGTCCTACGAGCAGTACTTC. The encoded protein is CASAPAGTGSYEQYF.